The 16 T cell receptor beta chains below all came from one sample that was sequenced in a study of Ad26.COV2.S vaccination and SARS-CoV-2 variants (dated by TCRdb to the early 2020s). The sample's treatment or condition, from its label and the paper: 19 received Ad26.COV2.S at low or high dose, single or two shots; about five received placebo; per-sample allocation not given. Repertoires of vaccine and placebo recipients were sequenced from samples taken on day 63 after the first injection. The method was the immunoSEQ multiplex PCR assay. TCRdb obtained this table from immuneACCESS and retained in-frame rearrangements with V and J assigned. These tables miss some clones; where compared with another copy, unresolved V genes account for less than half of the shortfall, and the remainder is unexplained. This sample gives a few hundred thousand clones in total; 70% to 90% of them show up just once. The top ten clones comprise less than 4% of the sample.

The material sequenced was peripheral blood, taken in a trial of Ad26.COV2.S vaccine versus placebo. The origin of the receptors is a person aged 18-60 years who received the Ad26.COV2.S COVID-19 vaccine or a placebo.

This chain links TRBV5-4 with TRBJ2-7; 11 positions match TRBD2. Trimming at V came to 0 bases and at J to 4 bases, leaving 3 bases not matched to a gene. CDR3 length equals 15 residues. Germline loops: CDR1 SGHNT, CDR2 YYREEE (reference sequence). As DNA, the CDR3 is TGTGCCAGCAGCTTGGGACTAGCGGGGCCTTACGAGCAGTACTTC. It yields the protein CASSLGLAGPYEQYF.

The V gene is TRBV2, the J gene TRBJ1-2; TRBD1 aligns across 10 bases. Germline CDR1 is SNHLY and CDR2 is FYNNEI. The CDR3 consists of 14 residues. J gave up 4 bases and V 4 bases, and 3 bases lay outside the gene matches. The CDR3 reads CASSGDRGTYGYTF. The CDR3 region has the DNA TGTGCCAGCAGTGGGGACAGGGGTACCTATGGCTACACCTTC. The entire variable domain, with the rest obtained from reference TRBV2 and TRBJ1-2, is as follows: EPEVTQTPSHQVTQMGQEVILRCVPISNHLYFYWYRQILGQKVEFLVSFYNNEISEKSEIFDDQFSVERPDGSNFTLKIRSTKLEDSAMYFCASSGDRGTYGYTFGSGTRLTVV.

This sequence joins TRBV7-3 and TRBJ2-5; D not resolved. Looked up from germline, CDR1 is SGHTA and CDR2 is FQGTGA. The germline V and J ends were trimmed by 3 bases and 2 bases, with 16 bases remaining between them. CDR3 length: 16 residues. DNA for the CDR3: TGTGCCAGCAGCTTGGGTTATAGGGCAGATCAAGAGACCCAGTACTTC. Protein sequence: CASSLGYRADQETQYF.

Here the CDR3 reads CASSLVRGQGEAFF. As DNA, the CDR3 is TGTGCCAGCAGCTTAGTGAGGGGACAGGGGGAAGCTTTCTTT. The chain recombines TRBV7-2 with TRBJ1-1; 10 bases line up with TRBD1. The J segment lost 8 bases and the V segment lost 1 base, leaving 4 bases of the junction unmatched. This CDR3 is 14 amino acids long. The germline V gene encodes CDR1 SGHTA and CDR2 FQGNSA.

The chain has TRBV7-9 and TRBJ1-2; no reliable D call. CDR3 length equals 16 residues. Germline lookup yields CDR1 SEHNR and CDR2 FQNEAQ (reference sequence). Trimming stripped 1 base from V and 5 bases from J, with 17 bases between. The CDR3 loop is CASSLGEQGWDYGYTF. The CDR3, as DNA: TGTGCCAGCAGCTTAGGGGAACAAGGGTGGGATTATGGCTACACCTTC. Filled out from reference TRBV7-9 and TRBJ1-2, the complete variable domain reads DTGVSQNPRHKITKRGQNVTFRCDPISEHNRLYWYRQTLGQGPEFLTYFQNEAQLEKSRLLSDRFSAERPKGSFSTLEIQRTEQGDSAMYLCASSLGEQGWDYGYTFGSGTRLTVV.

This chain links TRBV11-2 with TRBJ1-6; D ambiguous. Trimming cost V 3 bases and J 11 bases, with 14 bases left between them. The CDR3 runs to 14 residues. Germline V gives CDR1 SGHAT, CDR2 FQNNGV. This CDR3 reads CASSFLDLGTPLHF. Written as DNA, the CDR3 is TGTGCCAGCAGCTTCCTGGACCTAGGGACACCCCTCCACTTT.

J is TRBJ2-2 and V is TRBV5-1; possible D gene TRBD2, 6 bases. The length of the CDR3 is 15 residues. V lost 3 bases to trimming and J lost 3 bases, with 12 bases between them. Germline CDR1 reads SGHRS; CDR2 reads YFSETQ. The CDR3 nucleotides are TGCGCCAGCAGCTGGGGGGACGGACACACCGGGGAGCTGTTTTTT. Its protein product is CASSWGDGHTGELFF.

This chain uses TRBV5-5 with TRBJ2-7, with 8 nucleotides matching TRBD1. V lost 1 base and J lost 4; bases outside the gene matches: 7. Germline V gene data show CDR1 as SGHKS and CDR2 as YYEKEE (reference sequence). This CDR3 contains 15 residues. DNA of the CDR3: TGTGCCAGCAGCTTGAAGGCAGGGGGCGAGTACGAGCAGTACTTC. Its translation: CASSLKAGGEYEQYF.

V is TRBV28 and J is TRBJ2-7; 8 nucleotides agree with TRBD2. J lost 4 bases, V lost 2 bases, and 1 base had no gene match. This CDR3 region has 13 residues. Per germline, CDR1 MDHEN and CDR2 SYDVKM. The chain's CDR3 is CASSLGGGYEQYF. For the CDR3, the DNA is TGTGCCAGCAGTTTAGGCGGGGGGTACGAGCAGTACTTC.

The V call is TRBV4-2, the J call TRBJ2-5, with 14 bases matching TRBD2. Trimming removed 6 bases from V and 5 bases from J; junction bases left unmatched: 11. The germline V gene encodes CDR1 LGHNA and CDR2 YNFKEQ. The CDR3 has 17 residues. The CDR3 DNA sequence: TGTGCCAGCAGTGACCGACTAGCGGGGGGGCCGGGGGAGACCCAGTACTTC. Encoded protein: CASSDRLAGGPGETQYF.

The gene calls are TRBV19 and TRBJ1-2; 8 positions agree with TRBD1. Germline trimming cut 6 bases from V and 8 bases from J; bases unmatched to any gene: 8. Germline CDR1 reads LNHDA; CDR2 reads SQIVND (reference sequence). There are 13 residues in the CDR3. The CDR3 DNA follows: TGTGCCAGTAGATCGACAGGGGAGTTCGGCTACACCTTC. Translating gives CASRSTGEFGYTF.

This clone was seen more than once but under ten times. The chain recombines TRBV25-1 with TRBJ1-4; 9 bases map to TRBD1. This CDR3 contains 14 residues. V was pared by 5 bases and J by 6 bases, with 4 bases of the junction left unmatched. CDR1 and CDR2 from the germline V gene are MGHDK and SYGVNS. This CDR3 reads CASSRRTGDEKLFF. As DNA, the CDR3 is TGTGCCAGCAGTCGCCGGACAGGGGATGAAAAACTGTTTTTT.

J is TRBJ2-7 and V is TRBV19; possible D gene TRBD2, 5 bases. The CDR3 is 16 amino acids. V dropped 10 bases and J dropped 4 bases, with 26 bases sitting between them. The germline CDR1 and CDR2 sequences are LNHDA and SQIVND (reference sequence). CDR3 DNA: TGTGCCACCTCACCCACTGGACCAACTTCGGGATACGAGCAGTACTTC. It is translated as CATSPTGPTSGYEQYF.

The gene calls are TRBV11-2 and TRBJ1-2, with TRBD1 as a possible D gene (5 bases). Trimming removed 7 bases from V and 5 bases from J, with 23 bases in between. Germline assignment: CDR1 SGHAT and CDR2 FQNNGV. CDR3 length equals 16 residues. The CDR3 region has the DNA TGTGCCAGCATCCGGGGGACGGGCACCGGATTATATGGCTACACCTTC. Protein product: CASIRGTGTGLYGYTF.

This clone was recorded a few times. This chain joins TRBV30 and TRBJ1-6; D is uncertain. Trimming removed 8 bases at V and 13 bases at J, with 15 bases between. The V gene's germline CDR1 is GTSNPN and CDR2 SVGIG (reference sequence). The CDR3 has 11 residues. The chain's CDR3 is CAGVTAHPLHF. The CDR3 bases are TGTGCCGGGGTGACCGCGCACCCCCTCCACTTT.

This chain joins TRBV6-5 and TRBJ2-5; perhaps D is TRBD1 or TRBD2 (5 bases each). V was cut by 4 bases and J by 5 bases, with 20 bases left in between. Per the germline V gene, CDR1 is MNHEY and CDR2 is SVGAGI. The CDR3 covers 16 residues. This CDR3 reads CASSFANRGPAETQYF. The CDR3 region has the DNA TGTGCCAGCAGTTTCGCCAACCGGGGACCCGCGGAGACCCAGTACTTC.